These 25 T cell receptor beta chains came from one sample sequenced in a study of T cell responses to AZD1222 COVID-19 vaccine. Sequencing used immunoSEQ multiplex PCR; TCRdb keeps in-frame clones, though not all of them. The sample consists of over 60,000 clones, approximately 80% of them appearing once. This sample comprised peripheral blood, obtained 28 days after the second AZD1222 dose. The receptors were gathered from an adult who received the AZD1222 COVID-19 vaccine.

V usage is TRBV7-6 and J usage is TRBJ2-3; TRBD1 agrees at 7 bases. CDR1 SGHVS and CDR2 FNYEAQ come from the germline V gene. The CDR3 runs 16 residues. The V and J ends lost 0 bases and 2 bases, in that order; junction bases with no gene match: 5. This chain's CDR3 is CASSLAQGPHTDTQYF. CDR3 in DNA: TGTGCCAGCAGCTTAGCACAGGGGCCGCACACAGATACGCAGTATTTT.

In this sample, this clone turned up a few times. The J gene is TRBJ1-4, the V gene TRBV29-1; TRBD1 matches at 7 bases. Germline lookup yields CDR1 SQVTM and CDR2 ANQGSEA. The V and J ends lost 5 bases and 8 bases, in that order; junction bases with no gene match: 2. This CDR3 has 11 amino acids. DNA for the CDR3: TGCAGCGTTACGGACAGGGAAAAACTGTTTTTT. This sequence encodes CSVTDREKLFF.

This clone appeared many times. The rearrangement joins TRBV7-2 to TRBJ2-1; TRBD2 is a possible D gene (6 bases). Trimming pared 5 bases from V and 4 bases from J, leaving 12 bases between. This CDR3 spans 14 amino acids. Germline CDR1 SGHTA, CDR2 FQGNSA. Here the CDR3 DNA reads TGTGCCAGCAGCCCCCCGGGGACTTACAATGAGCAGTTCTTC. It codes for CASSPPGTYNEQFF.

V usage is TRBV5-5 and J usage is TRBJ2-1, with D perhaps TRBD1 (6 bases). CDR3 length equals 15 residues. CDR1 and CDR2 from the germline V gene are SGHKS and YYEKEE (reference sequence). V lost 4 bases, J lost 1 base, and 12 bases lay in between. The CDR3 sequence: CASSLGGQSYNEQFF. The CDR3 DNA is TGTGCCAGCAGCCTGGGTGGACAGTCCTACAATGAGCAGTTCTTC.

The chain combines TRBV19 with TRBJ2-7; TRBD1 might be the D (7 bases). V was trimmed by 5 bases and J by 2 bases, leaving 10 bases between them. Germline V gene sequence: CDR1 LNHDA, CDR2 SQIVND (reference sequence). This CDR3 has 13 residues. The CDR3, as DNA: TGTGCCAGTAGTCCAGGGGGGACCTACGAGCAGTACTTC. Translating it yields CASSPGGTYEQYF.

The chain uses TRBV24-1 and TRBJ2-1, with 10 bases matching TRBD1. With 4 bases clipped from V and 10 bases from J, the junction kept 9 bases outside the gene matches. CDR1 is KGHDR, CDR2 SFDVKD, per germline. The CDR3 sequence is 15 residues long. Here the CDR3 reads CATSDSGTGAKEQFF. CDR3 bases: TGTGCCACCAGTGACTCCGGGACAGGGGCTAAGGAGCAGTTCTTC.

V gene TRBV10-3 combines with J gene TRBJ1-1, with no clear D. Trimming shortened V by 3 bases and J by 1 base, and 12 bases separated the two germline ends. The CDR3 length is 15 residues. Germline values: CDR1 ENHRY, CDR2 SYGVKD. In DNA, the CDR3 is TGTGCCATCAGTGATCCGGCCTCACAGAACACTGAAGCTTTCTTT. Residues: CAISDPASQNTEAFF.

The genes are TRBV27 and TRBJ1-4; D gene uncertain. Trimming took 8 bases from V and 5 from J, leaving 9 bases between them. This CDR3 region has 12 residues. In germline, CDR1 is MNHEY, CDR2 SMNVEV (reference sequence). The CDR3: CASGSGNEKLFF. The DNA for the CDR3 is TGTGCCAGCGGTTCGGGGAATGAAAAACTGTTTTTT.

The count of this clone is one. This sequence joins TRBV29-1 and TRBJ1-2; D gene uncertain. Looked up from germline, CDR1 is SQVTM and CDR2 is ANQGSEA. V lost 5 bases to trimming and J lost 1 base, with 11 bases between them. This CDR3 has 13 residues. The CDR3 nucleotides are TGCAGCGTTATCTCCAGCTATAACTATGGCTACACCTTC. As protein: CSVISSYNYGYTF.

The chain uses TRBV11-3 and TRBJ2-3; 7 bases line up with TRBD2. CDR3 length: 15 amino acids. Germline CDR1 and CDR2: SGHNT and YENEEA. V gave up 4 bases and J gave up 6 bases; unmatched junction bases: 10. CDR3 DNA: TGTGCCAGCAGCTCCCAAGGCAGGGAGGGGGATACGCAGTATTTT. Its protein is CASSSQGREGDTQYF.

V usage is TRBV6-1 and J usage is TRBJ1-3; D is uncertain. Germline V gives CDR1 MNHNS, CDR2 SASEGT. The CDR3 is 14 amino acids. The germline V and J ends were trimmed by 0 bases and 4 bases, with 7 bases remaining between them. CDR3 bases: TGTGCCAGCAGTGAAGCAATGTCCGGAAACACCATATATTTT. Residues: CASSEAMSGNTIYF.

CDR3 DNA: TGTGCCAGCAGCAGGACAGGGCCAGATACGCAGTATTTT. Translating gives CASSRTGPDTQYF. The rearrangement joins TRBV7-9 to TRBJ2-3, with TRBD1 identical over 8 bases. This CDR3 has 13 residues. Germline lookup yields CDR1 SEHNR and CDR2 FQNEAQ (reference sequence). Trimming cost V 5 bases and J 4 bases; bases outside gene matches: 2. The full variable domain, with the rest looked up from reference TRBV7-9 and TRBJ2-3, is DTGVSQNPRHKITKRGQNVTFRCDPISEHNRLYWYRQTLGQGPEFLTYFQNEAQLEKSRLLSDRFSAERPKGSFSTLEIQRTEQGDSAMYLCASSRTGPDTQYFGPGTRLTVL.

This chain uses TRBV19 with TRBJ1-5; no definite D call. Germline V CDR1 and CDR2: LNHDA, SQIVND (reference sequence). CDR3 length equals 15 residues. Trimming removed 3 bases from V and 4 bases from J, with 13 bases in between. The CDR3, as DNA: TGTGCCAGTAGTATCTCGGGAGATTGGAATCAGCCCCAGCATTTT. It yields the protein CASSISGDWNQPQHF.

In this sample, this clone turned up a few times. This chain joins TRBV12-3 or TRBV12-4 and TRBJ1-5; perhaps TRBD1 as D (5 bases). V was trimmed by 6 bases and J by 5 bases, leaving 11 bases between them. CDR3 length: 13 amino acids. DNA for the CDR3: TGTGCCAGCAGATTCGGGGGAGATCAGCCCCAGCATTTT. It codes for CASRFGGDQPQHF.

The chain has TRBV27 and TRBJ2-1; TRBD1 matches at 10 bases. V was clipped by 8 bases and J by 10 bases; unmatched bases: 23. Germline CDR1 is MNHEY and CDR2 is SMNVEV (reference sequence). CDR3 length: 18 residues. CDR3 protein: CASHPIPTPRQGADEQFF. Here the CDR3 DNA reads TGTGCCAGCCACCCAATACCCACTCCGAGACAGGGGGCAGACGAGCAGTTCTTC.

This clone was seen a single time. The chain is built from TRBV29-1 and TRBJ1-1; D is possibly TRBD1 (5 bases). The CDR3 has 11 amino acids. Per germline, CDR1 SQVTM and CDR2 ANQGSEA. V lost 6 bases to trimming and J lost 3 bases, with 8 bases between them. The CDR3 reads CSVGGYTEAFF. The CDR3 coding sequence is TGCAGCGTGGGGGGGTACACTGAAGCTTTCTTT. Based on the CDR3 plus reference TRBV29-1 and TRBJ1-1, the full variable domain is SAVISQKPSRDICQRGTSLTIQCQVDSQVTMMFWYRQQPGQSLTLIATANQGSEATYESGFVIDKFPISRPNLTFSTLTVSNMSPEDSSIYLCSVGGYTEAFFGQGTRLTVV.

The chain combines TRBV4-3 with TRBJ2-7, with D tentatively TRBD2 (5 bases). Trimming pared 2 bases from V and 2 bases from J, leaving 13 bases between. The CDR3 length is 15 residues. Germline CDR1 and CDR2: LGHNA and YSLEER. The CDR3 sequence: CASSQQSGSAYEQYF. The CDR3 DNA sequence: TGCGCCAGCAGCCAACAAAGCGGATCCGCCTACGAGCAGTACTTC.

There are a few counts of this clone. Written as DNA, the CDR3 is TGTGCCAGCAGCGCCGTATATGAAGATCAGCCCCAGCATTTT. This gives the protein CASSAVYEDQPQHF. V gene TRBV7-3 combines with J gene TRBJ1-5; D call uncertain. This CDR3 contains 14 residues. The germline gives CDR1 SGHTA, CDR2 FQGTGA. Trimming cost V 5 bases and J 5 bases, with 13 bases left between them.

The rearrangement joins TRBV6-6 to TRBJ2-3; TRBD1 matches at 8 bases. Trimming cost V 6 bases and J 3 bases; bases outside gene matches: 8. Germline CDR1 is MNHNY and CDR2 is SVGAGI (reference sequence). The CDR3 loop spans 15 amino acids. CDR3 DNA: TGTGCCAGCAGAGAGGACAGGGTGTTAACAGATACGCAGTATTTT. It yields the protein CASREDRVLTDTQYF.

The V and J genes are TRBV9 and TRBJ2-2; 10 bases are shared with TRBD2. The CDR3 totals 16 residues. Trimming at V came to 3 bases and at J to 6 bases, leaving 8 bases not matched to a gene. Looked up from germline, CDR1 is SGDLS and CDR2 is YYNGEE. The CDR3 sequence: CASSEGTGTSAGELFF. As DNA, the CDR3 is TGTGCCAGCAGCGAGGGTACCGGGACTAGCGCCGGGGAGCTGTTTTTT.

CDR3 DNA: TGTGCCAGCAGCTTGCCTGTCGCAAATGTTAAATGGGATACGCAGTATTTT. Residues: CASSLPVANVKWDTQYF. The chain recombines TRBV5-6 with TRBJ2-3; D gene uncertain. The CDR3 runs to 17 residues. The V and J ends lost 1 base and 6 bases respectively, with 21 bases between them. Per germline, CDR1 SGHDT and CDR2 YYEEEE.

In its sample, this clone was seen a few times. This rearrangement joins TRBV13 to TRBJ1-1, with D possibly being TRBD1 (5 bases). The germline V and J ends were trimmed by 4 bases and 0 bases, with 15 bases remaining between them. The CDR3 spans 16 residues. Looked up from germline, CDR1 is PRHDT and CDR2 is FYEKMQ (reference sequence). The CDR3 loop is CASSSRTRSMNTEAFF. CDR3 coding DNA: TGTGCCAGCAGCTCCAGGACAAGATCGATGAACACTGAAGCTTTCTTT.

Ten or more counts support this clone. The chain couples TRBV4-1 to TRBJ1-2; weak D call: TRBD1 (6 bases). This CDR3 region has 19 residues. The V and J ends lost 2 bases and 2 bases respectively, with 24 bases between them. Per germline, CDR1 MGHRA and CDR2 YSYEKL. For the CDR3, the DNA is TGCGCCAGCAGCCAACCGATAATCACCGGGACACCTGAAAACTATGGCTACACCTTC. This encodes CASSQPIITGTPENYGYTF.

The J gene is TRBJ2-3, the V gene TRBV10-2; weak D call: TRBD1 (5 bases). Per germline, CDR1 WSHSY and CDR2 SAAADI. Trimming took 5 bases from V and 4 from J, leaving 13 bases between them. This CDR3 has 14 amino acids. CDR3 residues: CASSLARVADTQYF. Written as DNA, the CDR3 is TGCGCCAGCAGTCTCGCCAGGGTTGCAGATACGCAGTATTTT.

As regards this clone: A junction boundary mismatches the germline segment, possibly from a read error. The chain combines TRBV7-7 with TRBJ2-2; D is unclear. The germline V gene encodes CDR1 SSHAT and CDR2 FNYEAQ (reference sequence). The CDR3 consists of 13 residues. The CDR3 nucleotides are TGTGCTAGCAGCCCCTCACAAGTCGGGGAGCTGTTTTTT. This codes for CASSPSQVGELFF.